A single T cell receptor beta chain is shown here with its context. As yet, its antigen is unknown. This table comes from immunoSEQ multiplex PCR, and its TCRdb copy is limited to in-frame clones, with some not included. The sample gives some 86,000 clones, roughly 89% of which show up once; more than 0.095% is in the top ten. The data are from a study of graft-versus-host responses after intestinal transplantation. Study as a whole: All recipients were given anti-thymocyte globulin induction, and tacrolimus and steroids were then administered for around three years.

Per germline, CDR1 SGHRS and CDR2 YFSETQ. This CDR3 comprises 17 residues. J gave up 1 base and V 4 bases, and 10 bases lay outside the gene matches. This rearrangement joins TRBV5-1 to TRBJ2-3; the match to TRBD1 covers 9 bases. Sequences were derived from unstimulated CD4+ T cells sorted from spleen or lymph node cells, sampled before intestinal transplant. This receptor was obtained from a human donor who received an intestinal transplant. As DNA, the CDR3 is TGCGCCAGCAGCCTTCCTAGGACAGGGGCACGCACAGATACGCAGTATTTT. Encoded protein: CASSLPRTGARTDTQYF.